Listed here is a single TCR beta chain. Its antigen specificity is not known. Base quality data are lacking; no much larger clone is found one base away. This record comes from a study of T cell changes during pregnancy in multiple sclerosis (dated by TCRdb to the late 2010s). For context, the study as a whole: The study looked at changes in the T cell repertoire across pregnancy in women with multiple sclerosis.

To prepare the library, the immunoSEQ multiplex PCR assay was applied. TCRdb mirrors the immuneACCESS table, restricted to in-frame sequences. Some clones are absent from its copies; in checked studies, under half trace to an unresolved V gene, and the reason for the others is unknown. This sample is represented by roughly 58,000 clones; more than 90% of them were singletons. Roughly 3% of the sample lies in the top ten. The sequence derives from a female donor with multiple sclerosis, enrolled in a pregnancy study. The specimen comprised CD8+ T cells from peripheral blood mononuclear cells, sampled before pregnancy.

The sequenced DNA is TGTGCCAGCAGCGCGACAGGGCAAGCCAAAAACATTCAGTACTTC. The encoded protein is CASSATGQAKNIQYF. Recombination joined TRBV9 with TRBJ2-4; 7 nucleotides in the junction match TRBD1. Reading from cysteine to phenylalanine, the CDR3 counts 15 amino acids. Only the CDR3 portion is preserved as DNA: 45 bases, with reading frame beginning at the first base. CDR1 and CDR2, looked up from the germline V gene, are SGDLS and YYNGEE. At the junction V is shortened by 3 bases and J by 0 bases; bases outside the gene matches: 3.